The 18 T cell receptor beta chains given below trace back to one sample, sequenced in a study of PD-1 blockade in classical Hodgkin lymphoma. Relapse after autologous stem cell transplantation occurred in every patient, and brentuximab vedotin exposure varied. Sequencing used immunoSEQ multiplex PCR; TCRdb keeps in-frame clones, though not all of them. The table has about 20,000 clones, 73% seen once. Sequencing was performed on peripheral blood mononuclear cells (PBMCs), taken before the second cycle of nivolumab. The source is a human donor with classical Hodgkin lymphoma.

The chain is built from TRBV5-1 and TRBJ2-5; 9 bases align to TRBD1. Germline values: CDR1 SGHRS, CDR2 YFSETQ. The CDR3 spans 15 residues. Trimming removed 5 bases from V and 2 bases from J; junction bases left unmatched: 7. The CDR3 loop reads CASSRTGGYQETQYF. In nucleotides, the CDR3 is TGCGCCAGCAGTCGAACAGGGGGCTATCAAGAGACCCAGTACTTC.

The chain combines TRBV9 with TRBJ2-5; the D gene could be TRBD1 or TRBD2 (5 bases each). V lost 0 bases and J lost 3, with 12 bases in between. CDR3 length: 15 amino acids. CDR1 is SGDLS, CDR2 YYNGEE, per germline. The CDR3 DNA sequence: TGTGCCAGCAGCGTAGAGTGGGGGACGGAAGAGACCCAGTACTTC. This sequence encodes CASSVEWGTEETQYF.

The chain has TRBV6-5 and TRBJ2-7, with D perhaps TRBD1 (7 bases). The CDR3 length is 15 residues. V was clipped by 8 bases and J by 3 bases, with 20 bases between them. The germline CDR1 and CDR2 sequences are MNHEY and SVGAGI. The chain's CDR3 is CASSPGPGGSYEQYF. As DNA, the CDR3 is TGTGCCAGCTCCCCAGGCCCAGGGGGGAGCTACGAGCAGTACTTC.

The rearrangement joins TRBV15 to TRBJ2-5; TRBD2 matches 12 bases. CDR1 is LNHNV and CDR2 is YYDKDF in the germline V gene (reference sequence). This CDR3 spans 17 amino acids. The V gene end was trimmed by 2 bases and the J gene end by 2 bases; junction bases not matched to a gene: 6. The chain's CDR3 is CATSRTTTSGSQETQYF. The CDR3 DNA sequence: TGTGCCACCAGCAGAACCACGACTAGCGGGAGTCAAGAGACCCAGTACTTC.

This clone is deemed medium-sized. V gene TRBV27 combines with J gene TRBJ1-1; no clear D. The CDR3 has 14 amino acids. V was shortened by 6 bases and J by 1 base, with 12 bases between the two germline ends. The V gene's germline CDR1 is MNHEY and CDR2 SMNVEV (reference sequence). The CDR3 loop is CASRLQASNTEAFF. CDR3 in DNA: TGTGCCAGCAGACTCCAGGCGTCGAACACTGAAGCTTTCTTT.

The V call is TRBV4-2, the J call TRBJ1-3; no clear D. The length of the CDR3 is 14 residues. V was pared by 5 bases and J by 4 bases, with 12 bases between. CDR1 LGHNA and CDR2 YNFKEQ come from the germline V gene. The CDR3 DNA reads TGTGCCAGCAGCTTGCCCTCGGCGGGAAACACCATATATTTT. Protein: CASSLPSAGNTIYF.

This clone was recorded a few times. The genes are TRBV7-7 and TRBJ2-2; weak D call: TRBD1 (6 bases). Germline V gene sequence: CDR1 SSHAT, CDR2 FNYEAQ (reference sequence). V gave up 2 bases and J gave up 2 bases, with 9 bases separating them. This CDR3 has 15 amino acids. CDR3 sequence (DNA): TGTGCCAGCAGCTTACAGGGGTATAACACCGGGGAGCTGTTTTTT. Translation gives CASSLQGYNTGELFF.

This chain uses TRBV28 with TRBJ2-6; a weak D match, TRBD1 (6 bases). Germline V gene data show CDR1 as MDHEN and CDR2 as SYDVKM. The CDR3 has 17 residues. Trimming cost V 7 bases and J 0 bases, with 16 bases left between them. CDR3 nucleotides: TGTGCCAGCACCAAACAGGGTTACCTCTCTGGGGCCAACGTCCTGACTTTC. Residues: CASTKQGYLSGANVLTF.

J is TRBJ2-1 and V is TRBV19; D remains ambiguous. This CDR3 is built from 13 residues. Germline V gene data show CDR1 as LNHDA and CDR2 as SQIVND (reference sequence). Trimming pared 7 bases from V and 5 bases from J, leaving 12 bases between. The CDR3 is CASTSVTHNEQFF. As DNA, the CDR3 is TGTGCCAGTACTTCCGTTACACACAATGAGCAGTTCTTC.

The chain combines TRBV5-4 with TRBJ2-7, with 11 bases identical to TRBD1. Unmatched junction bases numbered 2, after V lost 4 bases and J lost 5 bases. Germline V gene lookup returns CDR1 SGHNT and CDR2 YYREEE (reference sequence). The CDR3 is 13 amino acids. Here the CDR3 reads CASSQGQGDEQYF. CDR3 bases: TGTGCCAGCAGCCAGGGACAGGGGGACGAGCAGTACTTC.

This clone was seen a single time. J is TRBJ2-1 and V is TRBV4-2; D is possibly TRBD1 (5 bases). Trimming stripped 1 base from V and 8 bases from J, with 12 bases between. Germline-derived CDR1 and CDR2 are LGHNA and YNFKEQ. This CDR3 contains 14 residues. The CDR3 protein is CASSQGRRVDEQFF. The CDR3 region has the DNA TGTGCCAGCAGCCAAGGTCGCAGGGTGGATGAGCAGTTCTTC.

The chain couples TRBV5-5 to TRBJ1-3; D gene uncertain. The V and J ends lost 3 bases and 0 bases respectively, with 4 bases between them. The CDR3 length is 13 residues. In germline, CDR1 is SGHKS, CDR2 YYEKEE (reference sequence). CDR3 DNA: TGTGCCAGCAGCTCTGTCTCTGGAAACACCATATATTTT. Amino acid sequence: CASSSVSGNTIYF. The variable domain in full, completed from reference TRBV5-5 and TRBJ1-3, reads DAGVTQSPTHLIKTRGQQVTLRCSPISGHKSVSWYQQVLGQGPQFIFQYYEKEERGRGNFPDRFSARQFPNYSSELNVNALLLGDSALYLCASSSVSGNTIYFGEGSWLTVV.

This clone was detected once. This chain connects TRBV28 to TRBJ1-5; TRBD1 agrees at 7 bases. V lost 3 bases and J lost 5; bases outside the gene matches: 13. Germline-derived CDR1 and CDR2 are MDHEN and SYDVKM. The CDR3 length is 17 residues. This CDR3 is CASSFSQGPAAYQPQHF. CDR3 in DNA: TGTGCCAGCAGTTTCTCACAGGGGCCCGCGGCCTATCAGCCCCAGCATTTT.

V usage is TRBV5-1 and J usage is TRBJ1-2, with TRBD1 identical over 7 bases. Germline V gives CDR1 SGHRS, CDR2 YFSETQ. This CDR3 has 14 residues. V trimming: 2 bases; J trimming: 5 bases; junction bases outside the gene matches: 6. The DNA of the CDR3 is TGCGCCAGCAGCTTCGAGGGGGCTGGATATGGCTACACCTTC. Translation gives CASSFEGAGYGYTF. Drawing the rest from reference TRBV5-1 and TRBJ1-2, the complete variable domain is KAGVTQTPRYLIKTRGQQVTLSCSPISGHRSVSWYQQTPGQGLQFLFEYFSETQRNKGNFPGRFSGRQFSNSRSEMNVSTLELGDSALYLCASSFEGAGYGYTFGSGTRLTVV.

This clone was counted a single time. The CDR3 protein is CASSYLAGGPWQFF. The CDR3 bases are TGTGCCAGCAGTTACCTAGCGGGAGGGCCGTGGCAGTTCTTC. The chain has TRBV6-5 and TRBJ2-1; 12 bases match TRBD2. The CDR3 is 14 residues long. Germline assignment: CDR1 MNHEY and CDR2 SVGAGI. Unmatched junction bases numbered 5, after V lost 2 bases and J lost 12 bases.

This chain links TRBV27 with TRBJ1-5; 7 nucleotides agree with TRBD1. Germline V gene lookup returns CDR1 MNHEY and CDR2 SMNVEV (reference sequence). V dropped 7 bases and J dropped 7; count of bases not matched to a gene: 10. The CDR3 contains 14 residues. The CDR3: CASNDRARRQPQHF. CDR3 bases: TGTGCCAGCAACGACAGGGCAAGGCGGCAGCCCCAGCATTTT.

The rearrangement links TRBV5-1 to TRBJ2-3, with a tentative D call TRBD1 (5 bases). Trimming removed 3 bases at V and 0 bases at J, with 11 bases between. Germline V gene lookup returns CDR1 SGHRS and CDR2 YFSETQ. The CDR3 length is 15 residues. CDR3 sequence reads: CASSSQGTSTDTQYF. CDR3 DNA: TGCGCCAGCAGCTCCCAGGGCACCAGCACAGATACGCAGTATTTT. Full variable domain (remainder filled in from reference TRBV5-1 and TRBJ2-3): KAGVTQTPRYLIKTRGQQVTLSCSPISGHRSVSWYQQTPGQGLQFLFEYFSETQRNKGNFPGRFSGRQFSNSRSEMNVSTLELGDSALYLCASSSQGTSTDTQYFGPGTRLTVL.

This chain uses TRBV10-3 with TRBJ2-2; D gene uncertain. Germline assignment: CDR1 ENHRY and CDR2 SYGVKD. V was shortened by 5 bases and J by 3 bases, with 10 bases between the two germline ends. The length of the CDR3 is 14 residues. The CDR3 reads CAISQDRDTGELFF. CDR3 DNA: TGTGCCATCAGTCAGGATAGGGACACCGGGGAGCTGTTTTTT.